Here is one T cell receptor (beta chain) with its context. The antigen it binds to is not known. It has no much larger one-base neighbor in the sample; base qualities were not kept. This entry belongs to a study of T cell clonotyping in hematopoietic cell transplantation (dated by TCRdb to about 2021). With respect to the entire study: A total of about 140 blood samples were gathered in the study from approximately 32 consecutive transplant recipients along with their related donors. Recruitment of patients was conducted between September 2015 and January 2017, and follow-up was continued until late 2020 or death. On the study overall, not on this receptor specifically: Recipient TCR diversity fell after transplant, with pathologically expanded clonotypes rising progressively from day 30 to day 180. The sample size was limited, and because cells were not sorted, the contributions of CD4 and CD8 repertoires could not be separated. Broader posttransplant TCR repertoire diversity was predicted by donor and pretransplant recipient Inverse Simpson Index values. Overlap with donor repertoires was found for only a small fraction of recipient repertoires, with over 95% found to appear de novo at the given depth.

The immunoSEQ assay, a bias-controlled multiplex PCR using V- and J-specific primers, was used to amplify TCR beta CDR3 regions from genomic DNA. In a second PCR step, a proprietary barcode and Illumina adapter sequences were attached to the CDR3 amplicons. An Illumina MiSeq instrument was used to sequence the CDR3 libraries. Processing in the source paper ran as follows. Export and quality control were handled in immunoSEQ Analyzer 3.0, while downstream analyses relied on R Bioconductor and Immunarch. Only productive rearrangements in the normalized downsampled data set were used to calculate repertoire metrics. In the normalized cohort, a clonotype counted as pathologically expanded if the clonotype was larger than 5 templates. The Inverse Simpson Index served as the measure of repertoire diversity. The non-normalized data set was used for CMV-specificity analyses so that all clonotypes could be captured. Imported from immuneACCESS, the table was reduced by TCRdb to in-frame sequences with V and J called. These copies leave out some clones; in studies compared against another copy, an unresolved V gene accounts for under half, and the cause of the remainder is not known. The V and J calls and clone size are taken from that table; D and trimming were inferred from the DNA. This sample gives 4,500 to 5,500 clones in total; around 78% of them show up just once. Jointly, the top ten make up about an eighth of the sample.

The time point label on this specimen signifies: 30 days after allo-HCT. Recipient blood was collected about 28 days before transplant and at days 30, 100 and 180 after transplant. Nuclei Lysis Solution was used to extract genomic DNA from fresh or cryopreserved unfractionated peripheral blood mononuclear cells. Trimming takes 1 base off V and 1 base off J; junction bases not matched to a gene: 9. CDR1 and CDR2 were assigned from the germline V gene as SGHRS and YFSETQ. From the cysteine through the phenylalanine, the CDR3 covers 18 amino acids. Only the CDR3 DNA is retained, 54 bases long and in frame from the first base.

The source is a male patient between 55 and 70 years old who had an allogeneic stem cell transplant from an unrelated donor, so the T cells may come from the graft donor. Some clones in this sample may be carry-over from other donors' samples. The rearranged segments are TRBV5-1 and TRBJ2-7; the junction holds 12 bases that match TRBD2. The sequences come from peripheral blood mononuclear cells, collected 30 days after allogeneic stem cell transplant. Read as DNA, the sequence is TGCGCCAGCAGCTTGTTTGCTAGCGGGGGGGACCAGTCCTACGAGCAGTACTTC. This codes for CASSLFASGGDQSYEQYF.